This record concerns one TCR beta chain sequence. The antigen is not known. The data are from a study of T cell responses to AZD1222 COVID-19 vaccine. The germline CDR1 and CDR2 sequences are MDHEN and SYDVKM. V dropped 2 bases and J dropped 4 bases, with 3 bases sitting between them. The CDR3 covers 12 residues. Sequencing was performed with immunoSEQ multiplex PCR; in TCRdb, only in-frame clones are kept and a portion is missing. The profile shows about 120,000 clones, about 92% of them singletons. General study results and limits: White British ancestry dominated among donors, who included more females, and clonal diversity was possibly underestimated. No day 14 peak samples; only post-peak repertoires were characterized. Recipients of AZD1222 seropositive at baseline numbered only 6 or 7.

This chain uses TRBV28 with TRBJ1-3; D is unresolved. The starting material was peripheral blood, obtained on day 0 of AZD1222 vaccination. The origin of this receptor is an adult in good health. CDR3 nucleotide sequence: TGTGCCAGCAGTTTAGCCGGAAACACCATATATTTT. Protein sequence: CASSLAGNTIYF. Based on the CDR3 plus reference TRBV28 and TRBJ1-3, the full variable domain is DVKVTQSSRYLVKRTGEKVFLECVQDMDHENMFWYRQDPGLGLRLIYFSYDVKMKEKGDIPEGYSVSREKKERFSLILESASTNQTSMYLCASSLAGNTIYFGEGSWLTVV.